What follows describes a single T cell receptor (beta chain). Its cognate antigen is unknown. Donors had nominal health at sampling but likely had unrecorded immune exposures. From germline, CDR1 is MDHEN and CDR2 SYDVKM. The CDR3 has 16 residues. V lost 6 bases to trimming and J lost 2 bases, with 19 bases between them. PCR amplification relied on 60 Vbeta primers (plus 13 Jbeta primers). Repertoires were generated with immunoSEQ multiplex PCR, while TCRdb's copy carries only in-frame clones and drops some. The table records some 120,000 clones, around 70% of them present only once. The data were taken from a study of cytomegalovirus exposure and HLA in healthy donors. General observations from the study: Among the CMV-associated chains, three were confirmed in vitro as specific for CMV antigens.

This chain connects TRBV28 to TRBJ1-2; D is perhaps TRBD1 (5 bases). The sample was PBMCs. The clonotype originates from a woman aged 18-29 years in good health and CMV-seronegative. The CDR3 DNA is TGTGCCAGCAGCACCTCAAAAAAGACAGAAAACTATGGCTACACCTTC. Its protein is CASSTSKKTENYGYTF.